Presented here are 11 T cell receptor beta chains from one specimen sequenced in a study of OX40 agonist ivuxolimab in advanced cancers. Generated by immunoSEQ multiplex PCR, the TCRdb table keeps only in-frame clones and is missing some. The sample yields roughly 56,000 clones, 80% to 85% seen once. The starting material was CD4+ or CD8+ T cells sorted from blood, obtained in a trial of the OX40 agonist ivuxolimab. These receptors were collected from an adult with an advanced solid tumor such as melanoma, head and neck, liver or kidney cancer.

J is TRBJ2-3 and V is TRBV7-9; 7 nucleotides line up with TRBD1. V lost 1 base and J lost 3; bases outside the gene matches: 1. The germline V gene has CDR1 SEHNR and CDR2 FQNEAQ (reference sequence). This CDR3 has 14 residues. CDR3 protein: CASSLVGQTDTQYF. CDR3 nucleotides: TGTGCCAGCAGCTTAGTGGGACAGACAGATACGCAGTATTTT.

The chain combines TRBV28 with TRBJ2-1, with D perhaps TRBD1 or TRBD2 (7 bases each). CDR3 length: 16 amino acids. Between the trimmed V and J ends, which lost 4 bases and 4 bases, there was a span of 17 bases. Per germline, CDR1 MDHEN and CDR2 SYDVKM. As DNA, the CDR3 is TGTGCCAGCAGTTCAAGCGGGGACAGACCTTACAATGAGCAGTTCTTC. Its protein is CASSSSGDRPYNEQFF.

This chain joins TRBV28 and TRBJ1-2, with D perhaps TRBD1 (5 bases). V lost 6 bases to trimming and J lost 4 bases, with 12 bases between them. The V gene's germline CDR1 is MDHEN and CDR2 SYDVKM. The CDR3 extends over 13 amino acids. CDR3 sequence (DNA): TGTGCCAGCAGCCGCAGGGTCGGCTATGGCTACACCTTC. As protein: CASSRRVGYGYTF.

The V and J genes are TRBV6-4 and TRBJ2-3; the D gene is possibly TRBD2 (6 bases). V lost 6 bases to trimming and J lost 2 bases, with 15 bases between them. This CDR3 spans 15 amino acids. Germline assignment: CDR1 MRHNA and CDR2 SNTAGT. CDR3 sequence: CASSATSYHTDTQYF. The CDR3 DNA reads as TGTGCCAGCAGCGCTACTAGCTACCACACAGATACGCAGTATTTT.

The chain carries TRBV7-9 and TRBJ2-3; D might be TRBD2 (6 bases). This CDR3 is 15 amino acids long. Trimming shortened V by 0 bases and J by 2 bases, and 9 bases separated the two germline ends. Per the germline V gene, CDR1 is SEHNR and CDR2 is FQNEAQ (reference sequence). The DNA for the CDR3 is TGTGCCAGCAGCTTAGCAGGCGGGATCACAGATACGCAGTATTTT. It yields the protein CASSLAGGITDTQYF. The full variable domain, with the rest looked up from reference TRBV7-9 and TRBJ2-3, is DTGVSQNPRHKITKRGQNVTFRCDPISEHNRLYWYRQTLGQGPEFLTYFQNEAQLEKSRLLSDRFSAERPKGSFSTLEIQRTEQGDSAMYLCASSLAGGITDTQYFGPGTRLTVL.

The J gene is TRBJ1-5, the V gene TRBV6-1; D is unresolved. CDR3 length equals 13 residues. With 6 bases removed from V and 0 bases from J, the gap between germline ends came to 6 bases. Germline V gene data show CDR1 as MNHNS and CDR2 as SASEGT. The CDR3 loop is CASSLGSNQPQHF. The CDR3 DNA reads TGTGCCAGCAGCCTGGGTAGCAATCAGCCCCAGCATTTT.

This chain joins TRBV18 and TRBJ2-1; D ambiguous. Germline V gives CDR1 KGHSH, CDR2 LQKENI. V shed 5 bases and J shed 2 bases, with 4 bases lying between them. This CDR3 spans 12 amino acids. CDR3: CASSGTYNEQFF. In DNA form, the CDR3 reads TGTGCCAGCTCAGGGACCTACAATGAGCAGTTCTTC.

This clone was seen once. The chain joins TRBV7-9 to TRBJ2-1, with 7 bases aligning to TRBD2. The germline V gene has CDR1 SEHNR and CDR2 FQNEAQ (reference sequence). The CDR3 loop spans 16 amino acids. With 5 bases clipped from V and 6 bases from J, the junction kept 13 bases outside the gene matches. CDR3 residues: CASSVMGLPLRNEQFF. The CDR3 DNA follows: TGTGCCAGCAGCGTGATGGGACTACCCCTTCGCAATGAGCAGTTCTTC.

The chain carries TRBV19 and TRBJ1-5; D perhaps matches TRBD1 (6 bases). Germline assignment: CDR1 LNHDA and CDR2 SQIVND (reference sequence). The CDR3 contains 16 residues. Trimming removed 5 bases at V and 2 bases at J, with 16 bases between. CDR3 protein: CASSSTGLGGNQPQHF. CDR3 DNA sequence: TGTGCCAGTAGTTCAACAGGGTTGGGGGGCAATCAGCCCCAGCATTTT.

The chain has TRBV28 and TRBJ1-1; D perhaps matches TRBD1 (5 bases). The CDR3 extends over 14 amino acids. V was cut by 6 bases and J by 4 bases, with 15 bases left in between. Germline V gives CDR1 MDHEN, CDR2 SYDVKM. CDR3 in amino acids: CASRPVTVGTEAFF. As DNA, the CDR3 is TGTGCCAGCAGGCCTGTGACAGTCGGCACTGAAGCTTTCTTT.

V usage is TRBV2 and J usage is TRBJ1-5; 8 bases map to TRBD1. Germline V gives CDR1 SNHLY, CDR2 FYNNEI. The CDR3 covers 15 residues. Losses at the gene ends were 0 bases for V and 7 bases for J; bases not matched to a gene: 5. The CDR3: CASSEARGPGQPQHF. The CDR3 DNA sequence: TGTGCCAGCAGTGAAGCCAGGGGGCCGGGGCAGCCCCAGCATTTT.